These T cell receptor beta chains were read from a single sample in a study of T cell repertoires in cytomegalovirus infection. Their antigen targets remain unknown. TCRdb ran MiXCR on the reads and lists one entry per CDR3 protein. The sample includes a few hundred thousand distinct CDR3 sequences, under 45% of them seen just once. The sequences come from cultured PBMCs, collected from culture after CMV antigen stimulation. These receptors all come from a human donor in good health (CMV status not recorded). Some clones in this sample may be carry-over from other donors' samples. Each CDR3 is given with its conserved first and last residue.

V: TRBV11-2
J: TRBJ1-1
CDR3: CASSWAGARAEAFF

V: TRBV7-9
J: TRBJ2-1
CDR3: CASTASSGGAVFF

V: TRBV19
J: TRBJ1-1
CDR3: CASSPEGRSTEAFF

V: TRBV20-1
J: TRBJ2-1
CDR3: CRATSGSNNEQFF

V: TRBV7-6
J: TRBJ1-2
CDR3: CASSIGTGFYYGYTF

V: TRBV10-3
J: TRBJ2-2
CDR3: CAHRPNTNTGELFF

V: TRBV5-6
J: TRBJ2-7
CDR3: CASSPQGGYYEQYF

V: TRBV7-8
J: TRBJ2-6
CDR3: CASRLTGSGANVLTF

V: TRBV7-2
J: TRBJ2-3
CDR3: CASSTYGGGRDTQYF

V: TRBV5-5
J: TRBJ2-1
CDR3: CASSYGLADYNEQFF

V: TRBV6-6
J: TRBJ2-3
CDR3: CASSSTGAGGGDTQYF

V: TRBV27
J: TRBJ1-5
CDR3: CASSFHYVPVNQPQHF

V: TRBV7-2
J: TRBJ2-7
CDR3: CASSFRVGYEQYF

V: TRBV27
J: TRBJ1-2
CDR3: CASRRRRGVWQGVYGYTF

V: TRBV4-1
J: TRBJ2-7
CDR3: CASSPTPGQVPGDEQYF

V: TRBV27
J: TRBJ2-1
CDR3: CASSPTGKEQFF

V: TRBV12-3/TRBV12-4
J: TRBJ2-2
CDR3: CASRTGIGSTGELFF

V: TRBV19
J: TRBJ2-2
CDR3: CASSPVAGNTGELFF

V: TRBV7-2
J: TRBJ2-5
CDR3: CASSLSLGETQYF

V: TRBV6-1
J: TRBJ1-1
CDR3: CASSEVHRGQEAFF

V: TRBV7-2
J: TRBJ2-7
CDR3: CATGRGHHEQYF

V: TRBV6-1
J: TRBJ1-1
CDR3: CASSEEFGAVMNTEAFF

V: TRBV28
J: TRBJ1-5
CDR3: CASEVVGQPQHF

V: TRBV11-3
J: TRBJ2-3
CDR3: CASSLGATRAPTSQDTQYF

V: TRBV7-9
J: TRBJ2-7
CDR3: CASSLRAVGYEQYF

V: TRBV5-1
J: TRBJ2-7
CDR3: CASSLLQGPAGEQYF

V: TRBV5-4
J: TRBJ2-1
CDR3: CASSHYNEQFF

V: TRBV7-2
J: TRBJ1-6
CDR3: CASTEGYSYNSPLHF

V: TRBV11-3
J: TRBJ2-3
CDR3: CASSYEGRTQYF

V: TRBV7-8
J: TRBJ2-3
CDR3: CASSPDYLGRTTDTQYF

V: TRBV20-1
J: TRBJ1-5
CDR3: CSATGGGRNQPQHF

V: TRBV11-2
J: TRBJ1-3
CDR3: CASSLAGTRENTIYF

V: TRBV7-8
J: TRBJ1-1
CDR3: CASSLGGGQGLFGTEAFF

V: TRBV7-2
J: TRBJ2-3
CDR3: CASSYHRGGADTQYF

V: TRBV20-1
J: TRBJ1-1
CDR3: CSASFPGGNTEAFF

V: TRBV7-9
J: TRBJ2-7
CDR3: CASSSWWSGGPTSNSYEQYF

V: TRBV20-1
J: TRBJ1-5
CDR3: CSASQGNRGRRNQPQHF

V: TRBV12-3/TRBV12-4
J: TRBJ2-7
CDR3: CASSFMRDEQYF

V: TRBV20-1
J: TRBJ2-3
CDR3: CSAPPGRGPDTQYF

V: TRBV7-2
J: TRBJ2-2
CDR3: CAINRVGAGELFF

V: TRBV7-4
J: TRBJ1-3
CDR3: CDRRVSSGNTIYF

V: TRBV7-2
J: TRBJ2-7
CDR3: CASRKKTGSLVQYF

V: TRBV15
J: TRBJ2-2
CDR3: CATSREGWGDGELFF

V: TRBV12-3/TRBV12-4
J: TRBJ2-3
CDR3: CASSPRGSVTDTQYF

V: TRBV7-6
J: TRBJ2-1
CDR3: CASSLVGAWDEQFF

V: TRBV7-2
J: TRBJ1-5
CDR3: CASSGRGGRVAQPQHF

V: TRBV2
J: TRBJ2-5
CDR3: CASSGRAQETQYF

V: TRBV6-2/TRBV6-3
J: TRBJ2-2
CDR3: CASSLALQLGQTGELFF